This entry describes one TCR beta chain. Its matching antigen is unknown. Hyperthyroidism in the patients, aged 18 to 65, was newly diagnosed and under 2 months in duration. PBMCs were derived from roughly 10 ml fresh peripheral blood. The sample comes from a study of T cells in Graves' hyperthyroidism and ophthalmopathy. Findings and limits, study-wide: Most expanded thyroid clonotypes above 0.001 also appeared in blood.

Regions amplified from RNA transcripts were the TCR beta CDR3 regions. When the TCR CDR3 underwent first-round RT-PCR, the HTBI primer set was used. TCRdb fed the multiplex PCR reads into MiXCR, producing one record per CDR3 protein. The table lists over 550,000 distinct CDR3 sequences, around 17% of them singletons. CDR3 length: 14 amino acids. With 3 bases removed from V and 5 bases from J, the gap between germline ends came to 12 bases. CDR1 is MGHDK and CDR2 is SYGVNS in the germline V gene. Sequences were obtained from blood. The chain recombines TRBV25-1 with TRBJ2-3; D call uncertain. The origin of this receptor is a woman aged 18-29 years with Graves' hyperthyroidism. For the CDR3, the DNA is TGTGCCAGCAGTGATCACCCCAAGGGAGATACGCAGTATTTT. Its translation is CASSDHPKGDTQYF.